This TCR beta chain was sequenced for a study of blood T cell repertoires in COVID-19. In the source study's methods: From reference gene primer amplification, estimates of nucleated cell counts were derived. Profiled with immunoSEQ multiplex PCR; TCRdb holds only in-frame clones, not every one. The DNA was the basis for D and trimming; V, J and clone size are from that table. The table lists under 300,000 clones, roughly 90% of them singletons. The sample holds one count of this clone. At one of its ends the junction is not consistent with the germline gene, which may arise from a read error. The CDR3 has 14 residues. CDR1 is SGHTA, CDR2 FQGTGA, per germline.

Material: PBMCs or T cells enriched from blood (not recorded which). The sequence derives from a woman in her thirties with acute COVID-19. The chain has TRBV7-3 and TRBJ2-3, with 8 bases lining up with TRBD2. CDR3: CASSFGGGTDAQYF. CDR3 nucleotides: TGTGCCAGCAGCTTCGGGGGGGGCACAGATGCGCAGTATTTT.